The entry below describes one T cell receptor (beta chain). No antigen is known for it. Base quality data are lacking; no much larger clone is found one base away. Library preparation was by 5' RACE. The instrument was an Illumina HiSeq 2500. The second PCR ran for roughly 6 to 11 cycles and used a J-beta primer mix along with a sample-barcoded 5' primer. A template-switch 5' adaptor carrying 12 random nucleotides introduced a unique molecular identifier onto each TCR beta cDNA molecule. At least 3 million CDR3-containing paired-end reads were obtained from each sample. All of the RNA was converted into first-strand cDNA using the Mint cDNA synthesis kit, with a TRBC-specific oligonucleotide serving as the primer. All cDNA was treated with uracil-DNA glycosylase and then went through a first 18-cycle PCR with the universal primers M1SS and BC2_uni_R. On the study's bioinformatics: For normalization, 1 million high-quality reads were randomly selected from each sample, with every read carrying a distinct molecular identifier. Reads sharing molecular identifiers were discarded rather than binned into consensus sequences. MiTCR, with a Q25 quality threshold and the strictest error-elimination algorithm, was used for CDR3 identification, clonotype clustering and error correction. Lower-bound total TCR beta diversity was estimated with a nonparametric unseen species model using Euler transformation. TCRdb reprocessing: public reads trimmed at Q25 with fastp, clones called with MiXCR, in-frame beta chains kept. Rows are combined by CDR3 protein, so each entry shows the most common genes and DNA. TCRdb, not the authors, supplied the V and J calls. This sample holds approximately 580,000 distinct CDR3 sequences; about 24% were observed only once. The ten largest clonotypes hold roughly 9% of the sample.

From cysteine to phenylalanine, the CDR3 is 17 amino acids long. The read is trimmed to its CDR3 DNA, 51 bases read in frame from base 1. According to the germline V gene, CDR1 reads SGHTA and CDR2 reads FQGNSA. V has 1 base trimmed and J has 0 bases trimmed; junction bases matching no gene number 6. Systemically healthy Caucasian individuals from Russia, about 38 in total and aged roughly 6 to 100 years, were included as donors. Around 10 milliliters of peripheral blood were collected from each donor into EDTA-treated Vacutainer tubes. PBMCs were isolated by Ficoll-Paque density-gradient centrifugation, with at least 6.5 million obtained per sample. Total RNA, at least 5 micrograms per sample, was extracted from PBMCs with Trizol reagent. The percentages of naive CD45RAhigh/CD27high T cells were determined by flow cytometry on a PBMC aliquot from every donor. This specimen comes from a study of blood T cells in healthy people across ages (dated by TCRdb to between 2015 and 2016). About the investigation overall: In model experiments, roughly one uniquely barcoded TCR beta cDNA molecule per two T cells was captured by template switching. The donors were split into four age groups: young (average around 17 years), middle-aged (roughly 39), aged (over 55) and long-lived (approximately 80). The study analyzed two additional independent replicas of 1 million unique cDNA reads from the same blood draw for two donors, one aged 18 to 30 and one aged 80 or older. To track age-related changes in TCR beta repertoire diversity, the study relied on deep sequencing normalized with unique cDNA molecular identifiers.

What the work shows at the level of the full study, not this receptor alone: Conclusive comparison of naive and antigen-experienced compartments was prevented by the profiling of bulk unsorted PBMCs. As age increased, observed TCR beta diversity per million T cells dropped in a roughly linear way, and a significant reduction was already evident by age roughly 40. Compared with the aged group, the long-lived group had more naive CD4+ T cells, fewer expanded clones and increased TCR diversity, suggesting age selection. Total diversity estimates from one million sequenced T cells were considered lower bounds and underestimates. Because the CMV infection status of the donors was unknown, age-related changes in expanded clonotypes may potentially have been confounded. Observed TCR beta diversity correlated strongly with the percentage of naive T cells measured by flow cytometry.

The sample also formed part of further work on T cells of mothers and their children. The second study also describes: Nine systemically healthy Caucasian individuals served as donors, namely three mothers together with their six children. cDNA synthesis used all of the extracted RNA, with approximately 1.4 ug of RNA in each 15 ul reaction. In the second PCR, sample barcodes and 2-4 random nucleotides were introduced via the M1S primer. Over 8.5 million TCR beta CDR3 reads were obtained for each mother, and approximately 3 million reads were obtained for each child. Thymic selection similarly shapes TCR recombination output in related and unrelated pairs, with minor effect from inherited differences. Normalized repertoire overlap was always slightly but never significantly higher in related than unrelated mother-child pairs. No persistent microchimeric T cell clones were detected, at a sensitivity of roughly 93 clones per million clonotypes. Deep NGS was used in the study to compare the TCR beta repertoires of mothers and children and to look for features that separate related mother-child pairs from unrelated individuals. Mothers averaged approximately 40 +/- 4 years of age and children averaged roughly 10 +/- 4 years. After adapters were ligated using NEBNext reagents, the libraries underwent 100+100 nt paired-end sequencing on an Illumina HiSeq 2000. To prevent cross-contamination, the mother and child libraries were prepared one month apart and sequenced in separate runs. Each donor had between roughly 500,000 and 2,100,000 distinct TCR beta clonotypes identified. Naive TCR beta clonotypes were estimated from low-frequency clonotypes matched to each donor's FACS-determined naive share, without sorting.

In this chain, TRBV7-2 is recombined with TRBJ2-4, and TRBD2 aligns with 7 junction nucleotides. Sequenced: blood. This receptor was taken from a boy aged 5-17 years in good health. At the DNA level, the sequence is TGTGCCAGCAGCTTAGGTTTCGGGAGGCTAGCCAAAAACATTCAGTACTTC. Its translation is CASSLGFGRLAKNIQYF.